Below, one TCR beta chain is given with its context. Repertoires were generated with immunoSEQ multiplex PCR, while TCRdb's copy carries only in-frame clones and drops some. The sample consists of about 240,000 clones, about nine tenths of them appearing once. The data originate from a study of blood T cell repertoires in COVID-19. Study overall: Samples of COVID-19 (acute and convalescent) were obtained from the United States, Italy and Spain. From T cells, B-cell-depleted T cells, or PBMCs came the material, which was cDNA or gDNA.

Trimming stripped 0 bases from V and 8 bases from J, with 5 bases between. Germline V lookup: CDR1 MGHRA, CDR2 YSYEKL. The CDR3 runs 13 residues. This sequence originates from a man aged 55 to 69 who had recovered from COVID-19. The V gene is TRBV4-1, the J gene TRBJ1-6, with D unclear. Input material: peripheral blood. CDR3 in amino acids: CASSQDRDSPLHF. Here the CDR3 DNA reads TGCGCCAGCAGCCAAGATCGGGATTCACCCCTCCACTTT.